This TCR beta chain is drawn from a study of neurological immune-mediated disorders. Findings of the study overall: The repertoires of 18 of 34 multiple sclerosis patients fell into one related-CDR3 cluster (a possible signature) under phylogenetic grouping.

This clonotype was counted ten times or more. Its antigen is as yet unknown. TCRdb reanalysed the 5' RACE reads using MiXCR and keeps one entry per CDR3 protein. Of about 58,000 distinct CDR3 sequences in the sample, roughly 3.5% were seen once. The ends lost 8 bases at V and 3 bases at J; junction bases unmatched: 7. CDR1 is SNHLY, CDR2 FYNNEI, per germline. The CDR3 length is 14 residues. It was from 2 million PBMCs stored at -80 C that the unsorted libraries were obtained. This rearrangement joins TRBV2 to TRBJ2-7; 10 positions agree with TRBD1. The receptor was derived from a woman in her sixties with multiple sclerosis. Sequencing was carried out using PBMCs. CDR3 nucleotide sequence: TGTGCCAGCCGGGACAGGGGATATGTCTACGAGCAGTACTTC. Residues: CASRDRGYVYEQYF.